The 32 T cell receptor beta chains listed next were all sequenced from one sample in a study of blood T cell repertoires in COVID-19. The assay was immunoSEQ multiplex PCR, and TCRdb's table has in-frame clones only and misses some. The sample contains about 260,000 clones, over 80% of which appear only once. The sample consisted of peripheral blood. Receptors originate from a woman in her sixties or seventies with COVID-19, enrolled during active disease.

The V call is TRBV7-9, the J call TRBJ1-3; no definite D call. CDR1 and CDR2 (germline): SEHNR, FQNEAQ (reference sequence). The V and J ends lost 5 bases and 2 bases respectively, with 13 bases between them. The CDR3 sequence is 15 residues long. DNA for the CDR3: TGTGCCAGCAGCCCCCGAACCGGTCCTGGAAACACCATATATTTT. Residues: CASSPRTGPGNTIYF.

J is TRBJ1-1 and V is TRBV11-2; 8 nucleotides match TRBD1. Trimming at V came to 5 bases and at J to 4 bases, leaving 3 bases not matched to a gene. The CDR3 totals 13 residues. In germline, CDR1 is SGHAT, CDR2 FQNNGV. The CDR3, as DNA: TGTGCCAGCAGCCTCGACAGGGGCACTGAAGCTTTCTTT. Its translation is CASSLDRGTEAFF. The full variable domain, completed using reference TRBV11-2 and TRBJ1-1, is EAGVAQSPRYKIIEKRQSVAFWCNPISGHATLYWYQQILGQGPKLLIQFQNNGVVDDSQLPKDRFSAERLKGVDSTLKIQPAKLEDSAVYLCASSLDRGTEAFFGQGTRLTVV.

The chain combines TRBV28 with TRBJ1-2; possible D gene TRBD1, 6 bases. Deletions cut 6 bases from V and 8 bases from J, with 13 bases between. This CDR3 region has 12 residues. Germline V gives CDR1 MDHEN, CDR2 SYDVKM. The CDR3 coding sequence is TGTGCCAGCAGCCCGGACAGCCGAGGCTACACCTTC. This gives the protein CASSPDSRGYTF.

The chain couples TRBV20-1 to TRBJ1-1; a weak D match, TRBD1 (5 bases). V was trimmed by 3 bases and J by 1 base, leaving 15 bases between them. Germline CDR1 is DFQATT and CDR2 is SNEGSKA (reference sequence). The CDR3 has 15 amino acids. This CDR3 reads CSASSTGYTNTEAFF. In nucleotides, the CDR3 is TGCAGTGCTAGTTCAACAGGCTACACGAACACTGAAGCTTTCTTT.

The chain recombines TRBV27 with TRBJ1-6; TRBD1 matches at 8 bases. CDR1 and CDR2 (germline): MNHEY, SMNVEV (reference sequence). There are 15 residues in the CDR3. V gave up 2 bases and J gave up 11 bases; unmatched junction bases: 8. CDR3 protein: CASSLKGTGLAPLHF. The CDR3 nucleotides are TGTGCCAGCAGTTTAAAAGGGACAGGCCTCGCACCCCTCCACTTT.

The gene calls are TRBV10-3 and TRBJ1-5, with 7 nucleotides matching TRBD1. There are 16 residues in the CDR3. Germline V gene data show CDR1 as ENHRY and CDR2 as SYGVKD. The V segment lost 3 bases and the J segment 2 bases; nucleotides outside the gene matches: 7. CDR3 coding DNA: TGTGCCATCAGTGAAGGACAGGCTGGCGGCAATCAGCCCCAGCATTTT. Amino acids: CAISEGQAGGNQPQHF.

The V and J genes are TRBV12-3 or TRBV12-4 and TRBJ2-3; weak D call: TRBD2 (5 bases). The CDR3 has 12 residues. The V and J ends lost 5 bases and 7 bases respectively, with 10 bases between them. The CDR3 spells CASSPTSNTQYF. CDR3 in DNA: TGTGCCAGCAGTCCAACTAGTAATACGCAGTATTTT.

Only one count was recorded for this clone. J is TRBJ1-1 and V is TRBV3-1 (or the pseudogene TRBV3-2); TRBD1 might be the D (5 bases). V lost 0 bases and J lost 2, with 10 bases in between. The CDR3 runs to 15 residues. Germline V gives CDR1 LGHDT, CDR2 YNNKEL (reference sequence). For the CDR3, the DNA is TGTGCCAGCAGCCAAGAGGCGACAGCAAACACTGAAGCTTTCTTT. Translated: CASSQEATANTEAFF.

V usage is TRBV12-3 or TRBV12-4 and J usage is TRBJ1-2; D is perhaps TRBD1 (6 bases). V was clipped by 3 bases and J by 8 bases, with 13 bases between them. The CDR3 contains 13 residues. CDR3 DNA: TGTGCCAGCAGTTTGGGGGGGGCGGGCGGCTACACCTTC. It specifies CASSLGGAGGYTF.

The gene calls are TRBV6-5 and TRBJ2-7; TRBD1 matches at 10 bases. Germline V gene sequence: CDR1 MNHEY, CDR2 SVGAGI. Germline trimming cut 6 bases from V and 5 bases from J; bases unmatched to any gene: 10. The CDR3 spans 15 residues. This CDR3 is CASRSPGQGSHEQYF. The CDR3 DNA reads as TGTGCCAGCAGAAGCCCGGGACAGGGGTCCCACGAGCAGTACTTC.

The chain employs TRBV6-5 and TRBJ2-1; D perhaps matches TRBD2 (5 bases). Germline V lookup: CDR1 MNHEY, CDR2 SVGAGI. The germline V and J ends were trimmed by 7 bases and 0 bases, with 13 bases remaining between them. CDR3 length: 15 residues. Written as DNA, the CDR3 is TGTGCCAGCAAGGTAGCGAGAAGCTCCTACAATGAGCAGTTCTTC. Its protein is CASKVARSSYNEQFF.

This chain uses TRBV19 with TRBJ1-1; D unresolved. Germline CDR1 and CDR2: LNHDA and SQIVND (reference sequence). The CDR3 extends over 14 amino acids. Trimming shortened V by 3 bases and J by 1 base, and 9 bases separated the two germline ends. The CDR3 bases are TGTGCCAGTAGTATGAGGGCAGGGAACACTGAAGCTTTCTTT. Translating it yields CASSMRAGNTEAFF. Full variable domain (missing parts from reference TRBV19 and TRBJ1-1): DGGITQSPKYLFRKEGQNVTLSCEQNLNHDAMYWYRQDPGQGLRLIYYSQIVNDFQKGDIAEGYSVSREKKESFPLTVTSAQKNPTAFYLCASSMRAGNTEAFFGQGTRLTVV.

The chain joins TRBV7-8 to TRBJ1-5; D is undetermined. From germline, CDR1 is SGHVS and CDR2 FQNEAQ. V gave up 5 bases and J gave up 2 bases, with 19 bases separating them. This CDR3 spans 17 amino acids. DNA for the CDR3: TGTGCCAGCAGCCACGCCGCTAGCCGGGAGGGCAATCAGCCCCAGCATTTT. Translated, it gives CASSHAASREGNQPQHF.

The sample holds one count of this clone. V and J are TRBV9 and TRBJ2-1; weak D call: TRBD2 (6 bases). The V and J ends lost 1 base and 2 bases respectively, with 13 bases between them. Germline CDR1 and CDR2: SGDLS and YYNGEE. The CDR3 has 16 amino acids. The chain's CDR3 is CASSVPPRGTYNEQFF. The CDR3 DNA follows: TGTGCCAGCAGCGTACCCCCCCGCGGGACCTACAATGAGCAGTTCTTC.

This rearrangement joins TRBV24-1 to TRBJ2-5; the D gene is possibly TRBD1 (5 bases). The ends were cut back, 5 bases at V and 2 bases at J, with 11 bases in the middle. Germline V lookup: CDR1 KGHDR, CDR2 SFDVKD. The CDR3 loop spans 14 amino acids. The CDR3 sequence: CATSVKGDQETQYF. CDR3 coding DNA: TGTGCCACCAGTGTAAAAGGGGATCAAGAGACCCAGTACTTC.

The chain joins TRBV7-2 to TRBJ1-5; 9 nucleotides line up with TRBD1. CDR1 is SGHTA and CDR2 is FQGNSA in the germline V gene. The CDR3 loop spans 14 amino acids. J was trimmed by 6 bases and V by 5 bases; bases with no gene match: 5. CDR3 sequence reads: CASSIGTGSQPQHF. The CDR3 coding sequence is TGTGCCAGCAGCATTGGGACAGGGTCTCAGCCCCAGCATTTT.

The genes are TRBV28 and TRBJ1-6; D ambiguous. In germline, CDR1 is MDHEN, CDR2 SYDVKM. The CDR3 runs to 14 residues. V was trimmed by 3 bases and J by 10 bases, leaving 13 bases between them. DNA of the CDR3: TGTGCCAGCAGTTTCCTCATGGCGGGGTCACCCCTCCACTTT. Residues: CASSFLMAGSPLHF.

The V gene is TRBV18, the J gene TRBJ2-5, with 8 nucleotides matching TRBD1. This CDR3 spans 15 amino acids. The J segment lost 4 bases and the V segment lost 0 bases, leaving 4 bases of the junction unmatched. Germline loops: CDR1 KGHSH, CDR2 LQKENI. CDR3 sequence: CASSPPGQGGETQYF. The CDR3 DNA reads as TGTGCCAGCTCACCACCAGGACAGGGTGGAGAGACCCAGTACTTC.

CDR3 coding DNA: TGTGCCAGCATGCCTGACAGGTCACTCCGAGGCAATCAGCCCCAGCATTTT. Its translation is CASMPDRSLRGNQPQHF. The chain is built from TRBV2 and TRBJ1-5; tentative D call: TRBD1 (6 bases). Germline V gives CDR1 SNHLY, CDR2 FYNNEI. Deletions cut 7 bases from V and 2 bases from J, with 21 bases between. The CDR3 contains 17 residues.

V gene TRBV7-9 combines with J gene TRBJ2-7; 10 nucleotides match TRBD1. Looked up from germline, CDR1 is SEHNR and CDR2 is FQNEAQ (reference sequence). The CDR3 extends over 15 amino acids. V gave up 1 base and J gave up 6 bases; unmatched junction bases: 6. The CDR3 DNA sequence: TGTGCCAGCAGCTTAGTGGGGGACAGGGGCCGCGAGCAGTACTTC. Protein: CASSLVGDRGREQYF.

The chain uses TRBV9 and TRBJ2-2; D not certain. Between the trimmed V and J ends, which lost 0 bases and 4 bases, there was a span of 7 bases. This CDR3 spans 14 amino acids. Looked up from germline, CDR1 is SGDLS and CDR2 is YYNGEE. The DNA of the CDR3 is TGTGCCAGCAGCGTAGTACAGTTCACCGGGGAGCTGTTTTTT. Its translation: CASSVVQFTGELFF.

This clone was counted between two and nine times. The rearrangement links TRBV29-1 to TRBJ2-5, with 7 bases lining up with TRBD2. Trimming at V came to 5 bases and at J to 5 bases, leaving 8 bases not matched to a gene. CDR1 and CDR2 from the germline V gene are SQVTM and ANQGSEA. The CDR3 is made up of 13 amino acids. The DNA of the CDR3 is TGCAGCGTTTATGGGAGGGCCGGTGAGACCCAGTACTTC. It translates to CSVYGRAGETQYF.

V is TRBV21-1 and J is TRBJ2-4; the tabulated D call, TRBD1, remains unverified against the DNA. TRBV21-1 is shown as a pseudogene. The CDR3 has 16 amino acids. The CDR3 sequence: CASSTTGQLAKNIQYF. The CDR3 bases are TGTGCCAGCAGCACGACAGGGCAACTAGCCAAAAACATTCAGTACTTC.

This rearrangement joins TRBV29-1 to TRBJ1-2; 9 bases line up with TRBD1. Germline-derived CDR1 and CDR2 are SQVTM and ANQGSEA. The CDR3 totals 14 residues. Losses at the gene ends were 5 bases for V and 1 base for J; bases not matched to a gene: 5. This CDR3 reads CSVLTGGLNYGYTF. CDR3 coding DNA: TGCAGCGTTCTGACAGGGGGTCTTAACTATGGCTACACCTTC.

The rearrangement joins TRBV27 to TRBJ2-1; TRBD2 aligns across 12 bases. This CDR3 spans 20 amino acids. Germline lookup yields CDR1 MNHEY and CDR2 SMNVEV (reference sequence). V lost 5 bases to trimming and J lost 7 bases; unmatched junction nucleotides: 21. The CDR3 nucleotides read TGTGCCAGCAGTATCCAGACAGGACTCCAGACTAGCGGGAGTCGGAATGAGCAGTTCTTC. Protein: CASSIQTGLQTSGSRNEQFF.

V is TRBV29-1 and J is TRBJ1-2; weak D call: TRBD1 (6 bases). The CDR3 contains 14 residues. Germline lookup yields CDR1 SQVTM and CDR2 ANQGSEA. With 4 bases removed from V and 4 bases from J, the gap between germline ends came to 16 bases. The CDR3 region is CSVVRDTGLYGYTF. The CDR3 nucleotides read TGCAGCGTTGTCCGGGACACCGGCCTCTATGGCTACACCTTC.

The chain is built from TRBV9 and TRBJ2-3; 10 bases map to TRBD1. This CDR3 spans 14 amino acids. The V segment lost 4 bases and the J segment 6 bases; nucleotides outside the gene matches: 5. Germline V gene data show CDR1 as SGDLS and CDR2 as YYNGEE. The CDR3 spells CASSPRTGGDTQYF. The CDR3 nucleotides are TGTGCCAGCAGCCCCCGGACAGGGGGGGATACGCAGTATTTT.

The genes are TRBV27 and TRBJ1-1; 7 bases are a match to TRBD1. J lost 13 bases, V lost 6 bases, and 14 bases had no gene match. The CDR3 contains 13 residues. Germline CDR1 MNHEY, CDR2 SMNVEV (reference sequence). Here the CDR3 reads CASRKDRAFPDFF. Here the CDR3 DNA reads TGTGCCAGCAGAAAAGACAGGGCGTTTCCCGATTTCTTT.

The chain combines TRBV3-1 (or the pseudogene TRBV3-2) with TRBJ2-7; D gene unclear. This CDR3 is 13 amino acids long. V shed 1 base and J shed 7 bases, with 11 bases lying between them. Germline assignment: CDR1 LGHDT and CDR2 YNNKEL (reference sequence). The CDR3 sequence: CASSQATPGEQYF. The CDR3 nucleotides are TGTGCCAGCAGCCAAGCAACTCCCGGGGAGCAGTACTTC.

The chain recombines TRBV19 with TRBJ2-3, with unresolved D. Trimming pared 2 bases from V and 5 bases from J, leaving 11 bases between. CDR1 is LNHDA, CDR2 SQIVND, per germline (reference sequence). This CDR3 has 14 amino acids. CDR3 sequence (DNA): TGTGCCAGTAGTATAAGTGTAGTTGAAGATACGCAGTATTTT. This translates into CASSISVVEDTQYF.

In its sample, this clone was seen a few times. The chain has TRBV29-1 and TRBJ2-4; TRBD2 aligns across 7 bases. The length of the CDR3 is 13 residues. Germline-derived CDR1 and CDR2 are SQVTM and ANQGSEA. V gave up 7 bases and J gave up 6 bases; unmatched junction bases: 9. CDR3: CSAVGGGLNIQYF. In DNA form, the CDR3 reads TGCAGCGCCGTAGGCGGGGGTTTAAACATTCAGTACTTC.

This chain links TRBV6-5 with TRBJ2-7; 12 bases agree with TRBD1. Germline CDR1 MNHEY, CDR2 SVGAGI. V shed 2 bases and J 4 bases; nucleotides not matched to a gene: 6. The CDR3 has 16 residues. In DNA, the CDR3 is TGTGCCAGCAGTTACGGGGACAGGGGGCGACGGTACGAGCAGTACTTC. Amino acids: CASSYGDRGRRYEQYF.